Listed below are T cell receptor beta chains from one sample, sequenced in a study of shared clonotypes between healthy human individuals. TCRdb's table, derived via immunoSEQ multiplex PCR, lists solely in-frame clones and lacks some. This sample yields fewer than 500,000 clones, of which about three quarters are seen a single time; approximately 12% belongs to the top ten. The sequenced sample consisted of PBMCs. Every receptor here comes from a woman aged 40 to 50 in good health. Some clones in this sample may be carry-over from other donors' samples. Both conserved end residues are part of each CDR3. A D gene is named only where the DNA matches it firmly. Clone size is stated in some rows and not others, as once, few, many or a class when expanded.

J: TRBJ1-5; D: .; size: .; V: TRBV11-2; DNA: TGTGCCAGCAGCTTAGCAGGTAGCAATCAGCCCCAGCATTTT; CDR3: CASSLAGSNQPQHF
J: TRBJ1-2; D: TRBD1; size: few; V: TRBV28; DNA: TGTGCCAGCAGTTTAGGGACAGCCTATGGCTACACCTTC; CDR3: CASSLGTAYGYTF
J: TRBJ1-1; D: .; size: .; V: TRBV7-9; DNA: TGTGCCAGCAGCCCGGAAGTGGGGACTGAAGCTTTCTTT; CDR3: CASSPEVGTEAFF
J: TRBJ2-2; D: TRBD2; size: few; V: TRBV5-3; DNA: TGTGCCAGAAGTCTAAGGACTAGCGGGAACTTAAACACCGGGGAGCTGTTTTTT; CDR3: CARSLRTSGNLNTGELFF
J: TRBJ1-5; D: .; size: .; V: TRBV19; DNA: TGTGCCAGTAGTATGGCAGGCCTGAATCAGCCCCAGCATTTT; CDR3: CASSMAGLNQPQHF
J: TRBJ2-7; D: TRBD2; size: .; V: TRBV5-1; DNA: TGCGCCAGCAGCTTGATCGGTAGCGGGAGATCCTACGAGCAGTACTTC; CDR3: CASSLIGSGRSYEQYF
J: TRBJ2-7; D: TRBD1; size: .; V: TRBV5-1; DNA: TGCGCCAGCAGCTTGGCCCCGACAGGGTCCTACGAGCAGTACTTC; CDR3: CASSLAPTGSYEQYF
J: TRBJ2-7; D: TRBD1; size: .; V: TRBV4-2; DNA: TGTGCCAGCAGCCAGGGGCGGACAGGGAGTCCCTACGAGCAGTACTTC; CDR3: CASSQGRTGSPYEQYF
J: TRBJ2-5; D: .; size: .; V: TRBV5-1; DNA: TGCGCCAGCAGCCTGTCGGTACAGGGGAGGGAGACCCAGTACTTC; CDR3: CASSLSVQGRETQYF
J: TRBJ2-7; D: TRBD1; size: .; V: TRBV28; DNA: TGTGCCACCAAGACAGGGAATACCTACGAGCAGTACTTC; CDR3: CATKTGNTYEQYF
J: TRBJ1-1; D: TRBD1; size: .; V: TRBV5-1; DNA: TGCGCCAGCAGCTGGACAGGGAGAGGAACTGAAGCTTTCTTT; CDR3: CASSWTGRGTEAFF
J: TRBJ2-1; D: TRBD2; size: .; V: TRBV4-1; DNA: TGCGCCAGCAGCCACCTCCTACGACTAGCGGGAGAGTATAGGGATGAGCAGTTCTTC; CDR3: CASSHLLRLAGEYRDEQFF
J: TRBJ2-2; D: .; size: .; V: TRBV18; DNA: TGTGCCAGCTCCCCAGTGTGGACCGGGGAGCTGTTTTTT; CDR3: CASSPVWTGELFF
J: TRBJ2-7; D: TRBD2; size: .; V: TRBV19; DNA: TGTGCCAGTAGTATCCGGACTAGCGGGAGGGCGGCGCCTGCCGAGCAGTACTTC; CDR3: CASSIRTSGRAAPAEQYF
J: TRBJ2-1; D: TRBD2; size: once; V: TRBV5-4; DNA: TGTGCCAGCAGCTTGGCGGGAGGGGGGTTGGATGAGCAGTTCTTC; CDR3: CASSLAGGGLDEQFF
J: TRBJ1-5; D: TRBD1; size: once; V: TRBV30; DNA: TGTGCCTGGAGTGTAGCAGGGGGCATCGGTCAGCCCCAGCATTTT; CDR3: CAWSVAGGIGQPQHF
J: TRBJ2-3; D: TRBD1; size: .; V: TRBV30; DNA: TGTGCCTCGAGTGTAGGGACAGAAGCAGATACGCAGTATTTT; CDR3: CASSVGTEADTQYF
J: TRBJ2-6; D: TRBD1; size: .; V: TRBV30; DNA: TGTGCCTGGAGTAGCGAGGGGGCCCCTGGGGCCAACGTCCTGACTTTC; CDR3: CAWSSEGAPGANVLTF
J: TRBJ2-2; D: .; size: .; V: TRBV14; DNA: TGTGCCAGCAGCCAAGATCGTACCGGGGAGCTGTTTTTT; CDR3: CASSQDRTGELFF
J: TRBJ1-1; D: .; size: .; V: TRBV29-1; DNA: TGCAGCGCCTATACCCCAGAGAACACTGAAGCTTTCTTT; CDR3: CSAYTPENTEAFF
J: TRBJ2-5; D: .; size: .; V: TRBV28; DNA: TGTGCCAGCAGTTTTGGCCTCTCCCAAGAGACCCAGTACTTC; CDR3: CASSFGLSQETQYF
J: TRBJ1-5; D: TRBD1; size: .; V: TRBV7-8; DNA: TGTGCCAGCAGCTCCAGGGGGCATGGCAATCAGCCCCAGCATTTT; CDR3: CASSSRGHGNQPQHF
J: TRBJ2-2; D: .; size: .; V: TRBV5-1; DNA: TGCGCCAGCAGCTTGGACGGGGATAACACCGGGGAGCTGTTTTTT; CDR3: CASSLDGDNTGELFF
J: TRBJ2-7; D: TRBD1; size: .; V: TRBV6-4; DNA: TGTGCCAGCAGGCCGGGACAGTCGGTCCACGAGCAGTACTTC; CDR3: CASRPGQSVHEQYF
J: TRBJ2-1; D: TRBD2; size: .; V: TRBV11-3; DNA: TGTGCCAGCAGCCGAACCGGGACTAGAGGGTCCTACAATGAGCAGTTCTTC; CDR3: CASSRTGTRGSYNEQFF
J: TRBJ2-1; D: TRBD2; size: .; V: TRBV18; DNA: TGTGCCAGCTCTCGTCCTAGCGGGAGGGTAACCAATGAGCAGTTCTTC; CDR3: CASSRPSGRVTNEQFF
J: TRBJ2-2; D: .; size: .; V: TRBV25-1; DNA: TGTGCCAGCAGCCCACGAGCGAACACCGGGGAGCTGTTTTTT; CDR3: CASSPRANTGELFF
J: TRBJ1-4; D: .; size: .; V: TRBV5-6; DNA: TGTGCCAGCAGCTTGGGGGTGGAAAAACTGTTTTTT; CDR3: CASSLGVEKLFF
J: TRBJ1-5; D: .; size: many; V: TRBV15; DNA: TGTGCCACCAGCAGAGGTGACCCGGATCAGCCCCAGCATTTT; CDR3: CATSRGDPDQPQHF
J: TRBJ2-1; D: .; size: once; V: TRBV6-6; DNA: TGTGCCAGCAGTCCCAGGGAGAGTGAGCAGTTCTTC; CDR3: CASSPRESEQFF
J: TRBJ1-5; D: TRBD1; size: .; V: TRBV10-2; DNA: TGCGCCAGCAGTACAGGGGGCAGGCAGCCCCAGCATTTT; CDR3: CASSTGGRQPQHF
J: TRBJ1-5; D: .; size: many; V: TRBV28; DNA: TGTGCCAGCAGTCCCCCCAAGGGTGGGGATCAGCCCCAGCATTTT; CDR3: CASSPPKGGDQPQHF
J: TRBJ2-5; D: TRBD2; size: .; V: TRBV19; DNA: TGTGCCAGTAGTCTTGGTAGCGGGCAAGAGACCCAGTACTTC; CDR3: CASSLGSGQETQYF
J: TRBJ1-4; D: TRBD1; size: many; V: TRBV6-6; DNA: TGTGCCAGCAGTGAGCAGGGGGGAGGCGAAAAACTGTTTTTT; CDR3: CASSEQGGGEKLFF
J: TRBJ1-2; D: .; size: .; V: TRBV2; DNA: TGTGCCAGCAGTCGTGACAAAGCTAACTATGGCTACACCTTC; CDR3: CASSRDKANYGYTF
J: TRBJ2-7; D: TRBD2; size: .; V: TRBV7-2; DNA: TGTGCCAGCAGCCCCGGGACTAGTTTTTACGAGCAGTACTTC; CDR3: CASSPGTSFYEQYF
J: TRBJ1-4; D: .; size: .; V: TRBV7-9; DNA: TGTGCCAGCAGCTTGGCGCCCCAGGGGCGGGAAAAACTGTTTTTT; CDR3: CASSLAPQGREKLFF
J: TRBJ1-1; D: .; size: .; V: TRBV7-2; DNA: TGTGCCAGCAGCTTACAGGCGGATGAAGCTTTCTTT; CDR3: CASSLQADEAFF
J: TRBJ2-5; D: TRBD2; size: .; V: TRBV2; DNA: TGTGCCAGCAGTTATCTGCGGGAGATAGAGACCCAGTACTTC; CDR3: CASSYLREIETQYF
J: TRBJ1-1; D: .; size: .; V: TRBV28; DNA: TGTGCCAGCAGAGATTATCGCCTGAACACTGAAGCTTTCTTT; CDR3: CASRDYRLNTEAFF
J: TRBJ2-7; D: .; size: .; V: TRBV7-8; DNA: TGTGCCAGCAGCCCCGACCCGTACGAGCAGTACTTC; CDR3: CASSPDPYEQYF
J: TRBJ1-5; D: .; size: .; V: TRBV7-8; DNA: TGTGCCAGCAGCCCCCTGGGGGTAGGGAGTAATCAGCCCCAGCATTTT; CDR3: CASSPLGVGSNQPQHF
J: TRBJ1-2; D: TRBD1; size: .; V: TRBV5-4; DNA: TGTGCCAGCAGCCCAGGGACAGTACTTGGCTATGGCTACACCTTC; CDR3: CASSPGTVLGYGYTF
J: TRBJ2-7; D: TRBD1; size: .; V: TRBV11-2; DNA: TGTGCCAGCAGACCGAGGGACAGAACCTACGAGCAGTACTTC; CDR3: CASRPRDRTYEQYF
J: TRBJ2-4; D: .; size: .; V: TRBV11-2; DNA: TGTGCCAGCAGCTTAAGCGGGTCCCGAAGCCTAGCCAAAAACATTCAGTACTTC; CDR3: CASSLSGSRSLAKNIQYF
J: TRBJ2-1; D: .; size: .; V: TRBV5-1; DNA: TGCGCCAGCAGCTTGGCCCCAACAGGGATTAATGAGCAGTTCTTC; CDR3: CASSLAPTGINEQFF
J: TRBJ2-7; D: TRBD1; size: .; V: TRBV6-6; DNA: TGTGCCAGCAGTATGGACAGGGACCTAAATGAGCAGTACTTC; CDR3: CASSMDRDLNEQYF
J: TRBJ2-7; D: .; size: .; V: TRBV7-6; DNA: TGTGCCAGCAGCCCCAATCCCCTGAGCTCCTACGAGCAGTACTTC; CDR3: CASSPNPLSSYEQYF
J: TRBJ1-5; D: TRBD1; size: .; V: TRBV2; DNA: TGTGCCAGCAGCGGGACAGGGTTAGGTCAGCCCCAGCATTTT; CDR3: CASSGTGLGQPQHF
J: TRBJ2-1; D: .; size: many; V: TRBV11-2; DNA: TGTGCCAGCAGCTCCGGTACGTCTCTTTACAATGAGCAGTTCTTC; CDR3: CASSSGTSLYNEQFF
J: TRBJ2-7; D: .; size: .; V: TRBV6-1; DNA: TGTGCCAGCAGCTTAACCCTTGGGCATTACGAGCAGTACTTC; CDR3: CASSLTLGHYEQYF
J: TRBJ1-4; D: TRBD1; size: .; V: TRBV6-1; DNA: TGTGCCAGCAGTGAAGCATCCCTGATGGGACAGGGTAATGAAAAACTGTTTTTT; CDR3: CASSEASLMGQGNEKLFF
J: TRBJ1-1; D: .; size: .; V: TRBV6-4; DNA: TGTGCCAGCAGTAAGGGGAGGAACACTGAAGCTTTCTTT; CDR3: CASSKGRNTEAFF
J: TRBJ2-1; D: TRBD2; size: .; V: TRBV7-8; DNA: TGTGCCAGCAGCTTTAGACTAGCGTGGAGCAATGAGCAGTTCTTC; CDR3: CASSFRLAWSNEQFF
J: TRBJ2-1; D: .; size: .; V: TRBV7-9; DNA: TGTGCCAGCAGCTCATTGGGACGGAGCTCCTACAATGAGCAGTTCTTC; CDR3: CASSSLGRSSYNEQFF
J: TRBJ2-5; D: TRBD2; size: .; V: TRBV2; DNA: TGTCTGAGCGGGATACAAGAGACCCAGTACTTC; CDR3: CLSGIQETQYF
J: TRBJ2-1; D: TRBD2; size: .; V: TRBV11-2; DNA: TGTGCCAGCAGCTTTGGGGAGGGTGGTGAGCAGTTCTTC; CDR3: CASSFGEGGEQFF
J: TRBJ1-5; D: TRBD1; size: .; V: TRBV28; DNA: TGTGCCAGCAGTCAACAGGGGAGCAATCAGCCCCAGCATTTT; CDR3: CASSQQGSNQPQHF